This T cell receptor (beta chain) was identified during a study of blood T cell repertoires in COVID-19. CDR1 and CDR2 from the germline V gene are SGHKS and YYEKEE (reference sequence). The V end lost 1 base, the J end lost 0 bases, and 16 bases lay between the germline ends. This CDR3 has 18 residues. Sequenced by immunoSEQ multiplex PCR; TCRdb stores in-frame clones only, minus some. Seen here are over 200,000 clones, roughly 87% observed once, and the top ten hold under 2%. The receptor was derived from a man aged 35 to 55 with active or convalescent COVID-19. The sample taken for sequencing was peripheral blood. This rearrangement joins TRBV5-5 to TRBJ1-4; D is uncertain. Here the CDR3 reads CASSLTQGRGSTNEKLFF. The CDR3 bases are TGTGCCAGCAGCTTGACCCAAGGACGGGGATCAACTAATGAAAAACTGTTTTTT.